The subject of this entry is one T cell receptor (beta chain). CDR3 length: 16 amino acids. V was pared by 0 bases and J by 4 bases, with 5 bases of the junction left unmatched. Germline CDR1 PRHDT, CDR2 FYEKMQ (reference sequence). As handled by the study authors: Reference gene primers were amplified, and this amplification served to estimate nucleated cell counts. Here immunoSEQ multiplex PCR was the method, and the copy in TCRdb shows in-frame clones only, minus some. That table gives V, J and clone size, and the DNA gave D and trimming. The sample contains 75,000 to 80,000 clones, 88% of which appear only once. The data stem from a study of blood T cell repertoires in COVID-19. Across the whole study: Samples representing acute and convalescent COVID-19 were sourced from the United States, Italy and Spain. The cDNA or gDNA used as material had been derived from T cells, B-cell-depleted T cells, or PBMCs.

The V gene is TRBV13, the J gene TRBJ2-1; 8 bases are a match to TRBD2. The TCR comes from a human donor in a cohort sampled during active COVID-19. The material sequenced was peripheral blood. The CDR3 loop is CASSLGREGRYNEQFF. The CDR3 DNA sequence: TGTGCCAGCAGCTTAGGCCGGGAGGGAAGGTACAATGAGCAGTTCTTC.